The 27 T cell receptor beta chains listed next were all sequenced from one sample in a study of PD-1 blockade in classical Hodgkin lymphoma (dated by TCRdb to the early 2020s). Libraries were constructed by the immunoSEQ multiplex PCR assay. The clones in this table, taken by TCRdb from immuneACCESS, are in-frame only. Not every clone is retained; where verified, under half of the shortfall comes from an unresolved V gene, and the cause of the rest is unknown. This sample is represented by more than 40,000 clones; approximately 67% of them were singletons. The top ten constitute about 2.7% of the sample. Reading the label with the study, this specimen's time point is: cycle 4 day 1 (C4D1), after 6 weeks of nivolumab. Every trial patient had relapsed after autologous stem cell transplantation, and cohorts A, B and C differed in prior brentuximab vedotin exposure. This specimen was peripheral blood mononuclear cells (PBMCs), taken before the fourth cycle of nivolumab. The origin of the receptors is a human donor with classical Hodgkin lymphoma.

The rearrangement uses TRBV7-9 and TRBJ2-5; possibly TRBD1 for D (6 bases). V lost 4 bases and J 7 bases, leaving 22 bases between the germline ends. The CDR3 consists of 16 residues. The germline gives CDR1 SEHNR, CDR2 FQNEAQ (reference sequence). CDR3 DNA sequence: TGTGCCAGCAGCTCAGACGCCGCACAGGGTACGGGGACCCAGTACTTC. Its translation: CASSSDAAQGTGTQYF. The whole variable domain, remainder taken from reference TRBV7-9 and TRBJ2-5, is DTGVSQNPRHKITKRGQNVTFRCDPISEHNRLYWYRQTLGQGPEFLTYFQNEAQLEKSRLLSDRFSAERPKGSFSTLEIQRTEQGDSAMYLCASSSDAAQGTGTQYFGPGTRLLVL.

This rearrangement joins TRBV5-1 to TRBJ2-3; D gene ambiguous. Deletions cut 2 bases from V and 5 bases from J, with 6 bases between. Germline V CDR1 and CDR2: SGHRS, YFSETQ. The CDR3 has 12 amino acids. The CDR3 bases are TGCGCCAGCAGCTTTTGGGGAGATACGCAGTATTTT. Its translation is CASSFWGDTQYF.

This rearrangement joins TRBV9 to TRBJ2-7, with 9 bases fitting TRBD1. CDR1 and CDR2 (germline): SGDLS, YYNGEE. V lost 0 bases, J lost 5 bases, and 6 bases stayed unmatched. The CDR3 totals 15 residues. The CDR3 DNA is TGTGCCAGCAGCGTAGCCGGGACAGGGTCCCACGAGCAGTACTTC. Protein: CASSVAGTGSHEQYF.

The J gene is TRBJ1-2, the V gene TRBV7-9, with D unresolved. V was shortened by 3 bases and J by 6 bases, with 8 bases between the two germline ends. The CDR3 is 12 residues long. Germline V gene data show CDR1 as SEHNR and CDR2 as FQNEAQ (reference sequence). CDR3 DNA: TGTGCCAGCAGCTTCAGTCGGGATGGCTACACCTTC. Amino acids: CASSFSRDGYTF. Variable domain in full (rest from reference TRBV7-9 and TRBJ1-2): DTGVSQNPRHKITKRGQNVTFRCDPISEHNRLYWYRQTLGQGPEFLTYFQNEAQLEKSRLLSDRFSAERPKGSFSTLEIQRTEQGDSAMYLCASSFSRDGYTFGSGTRLTVV.

V usage is TRBV7-2 and J usage is TRBJ2-5; a possible D gene is TRBD2 (6 bases). The V end was cut by 5 bases, the J end by 5 bases, with 18 bases between. The CDR3 totals 15 residues. CDR1 SGHTA and CDR2 FQGNSA come from the germline V gene. Written as DNA, the CDR3 is TGTGCCAGCAGCCCAAACCGACTAGTTCGGGAGACCCAGTACTTC. Its protein product is CASSPNRLVRETQYF.

This chain uses TRBV15 with TRBJ1-2; 7 bases are a match to TRBD1. Looked up from germline, CDR1 is LNHNV and CDR2 is YYDKDF (reference sequence). CDR3 size: 15 residues. Germline trimming cut 0 bases from V and 4 bases from J; bases unmatched to any gene: 5. The CDR3, as DNA: TGTGCCACCAGCAGAGATCCACAGGGGACCTATGGCTACACCTTC. This translates into CATSRDPQGTYGYTF. Looking up the rest from reference TRBV15 and TRBJ1-2 gives the full variable domain: DAMVIQNPRYQVTQFGKPVTLSCSQTLNHNVMYWYQQKSSQAPKLLFHYYDKDFNNEADTPDNFQSRRPNTSFCFLDIRSPGLGDTAMYLCATSRDPQGTYGYTFGSGTRLTVV.

The sample holds a few counts of this clone. The rearrangement links TRBV5-1 to TRBJ2-2; 10 bases match TRBD2. The CDR3 is 18 residues long. The germline V gene has CDR1 SGHRS and CDR2 YFSETQ. V gave up 0 bases and J gave up 0 bases; unmatched junction bases: 5. The CDR3 DNA reads as TGCGCCAGCAGCTTGGCCCCTAGCGGGGGAGCGAACACCGGGGAGCTGTTTTTT. Translated: CASSLAPSGGANTGELFF. The entire variable domain, with the rest obtained from reference TRBV5-1 and TRBJ2-2, is as follows: KAGVTQTPRYLIKTRGQQVTLSCSPISGHRSVSWYQQTPGQGLQFLFEYFSETQRNKGNFPGRFSGRQFSNSRSEMNVSTLELGDSALYLCASSLAPSGGANTGELFFGEGSRLTVL.

This clone was detected only a few times. The rearrangement uses TRBV2 and TRBJ1-1, with a possible D match to TRBD1 (5 bases). There are 15 residues in the CDR3. V lost 3 bases to trimming and J lost 1 base, with 12 bases between them. Germline V gene sequence: CDR1 SNHLY, CDR2 FYNNEI. CDR3 protein: CASSESVDKNTEAFF. DNA for the CDR3: TGTGCCAGCAGTGAGTCTGTGGACAAGAACACTGAAGCTTTCTTT.

The rearrangement uses TRBV27 and TRBJ1-3; D is perhaps TRBD1 (6 bases). This CDR3 has 14 residues. The V gene's germline CDR1 is MNHEY and CDR2 SMNVEV (reference sequence). V lost 10 bases and J 2 bases, leaving 15 bases between the germline ends. CDR3 coding DNA: TGTGCCACCGCGCCGGGGGGGCCTGGAAACACCATATATTTT. This encodes CATAPGGPGNTIYF.

V gene TRBV4-2 combines with J gene TRBJ1-6; no firm D call. V was pared by 0 bases and J by 7 bases, with 10 bases between. CDR1 is LGHNA and CDR2 is YNFKEQ in the germline V gene. This CDR3 spans 15 amino acids. The CDR3 nucleotides are TGTGCCAGCAGCCAAGAGGTCGGTGGAAATTCACCCCTCCACTTT. It yields the protein CASSQEVGGNSPLHF.

The chain has TRBV6-6 and TRBJ2-3; no definite D call. This CDR3 contains 14 residues. Germline loops: CDR1 MNHNY, CDR2 SVGAGI (reference sequence). V lost 8 bases, J lost 0 bases, and 12 bases lay in between. CDR3 sequence: CASGQLISTDTQYF. The CDR3 DNA sequence: TGTGCCAGCGGTCAGCTTATTAGCACAGATACGCAGTATTTT.

The genes are TRBV2 and TRBJ2-3; D call uncertain. CDR1 and CDR2 from the germline V gene are SNHLY and FYNNEI. The CDR3 runs 13 residues. The V end was cut by 5 bases, the J end by 2 bases, with 8 bases between. CDR3 sequence: CASSLRLTDTQYF. In DNA form, the CDR3 reads TGTGCCAGCAGTCTTAGACTCACAGATACGCAGTATTTT.

This clone was observed a handful of times. The chain is built from TRBV5-4 and TRBJ2-2, with a tentative D call TRBD1 (5 bases). V was cut by 4 bases and J by 8 bases, with 15 bases left in between. The CDR3 runs 14 residues. Germline CDR1 SGHNT, CDR2 YYREEE (reference sequence). The CDR3 region has the DNA TGTGCCAGCAGCCAAGGGGAAAGTCGGGGGGAGCTGTTTTTT. Translation: CASSQGESRGELFF.

This clone was picked up one time. This chain links TRBV7-8 with TRBJ2-3, with D possibly matching TRBD1 (6 bases). The V gene's germline CDR1 is SGHVS and CDR2 FQNEAQ. There are 13 residues in the CDR3. Trimming removed 3 bases from V and 5 bases from J, with 9 bases in between. The CDR3 bases are TGTGCCAGCAGCTTCCAGGGGATAGATACGCAGTATTTT. Protein: CASSFQGIDTQYF.

The rearrangement joins TRBV7-9 to TRBJ1-1; unclear D gene. V gave up 1 base and J gave up 7 bases, with 7 bases separating them. This CDR3 contains 12 residues. The V gene's germline CDR1 is SEHNR and CDR2 FQNEAQ (reference sequence). Here the CDR3 reads CASSLGGLEAFF. The CDR3 DNA follows: TGTGCCAGCAGCTTAGGTGGACTTGAAGCTTTCTTT.

The chain carries TRBV27 and TRBJ1-1; tentatively, D is TRBD1 (5 bases). Trimming removed 11 bases from V and 6 bases from J, with 13 bases in between. The CDR3 is 11 amino acids. Germline assignment: CDR1 MNHEY and CDR2 SMNVEV (reference sequence). DNA of the CDR3: TGTGCCCCCAGGGCCTATTCTGAAGCTTTCTTT. Amino acids: CAPRAYSEAFF.

The gene calls are TRBV9 and TRBJ1-1, with a possible D match to TRBD1 (6 bases). Germline-derived CDR1 and CDR2 are SGDLS and YYNGEE. The V end lost 3 bases, the J end lost 0 bases, and 15 bases lay between the germline ends. This CDR3 comprises 16 residues. The CDR3 here is CASSGSGAYMNTEAFF. CDR3 sequence (DNA): TGTGCCAGCAGCGGATCAGGGGCATACATGAACACTGAAGCTTTCTTT. The full variable domain, its missing parts supplied by reference TRBV9 and TRBJ1-1, is DSGVTQTPKHLITATGQRVTLRCSPRSGDLSVYWYQQSLDQGLQFLIQYYNGEERAKGNILERFSAQQFPDLHSELNLSSLELGDSALYFCASSGSGAYMNTEAFFGQGTRLTVV.

For this clone: A clone one base away is much larger, so this may be a read error. CDR3 in amino acids: CASSFAGELFF. The CDR3 region has the DNA TGCGCCAGCAGCTTCGCCGGGGAGCTGTTTTTT. V and J are TRBV5-1 and TRBJ2-2; D remains ambiguous. The germline V gene has CDR1 SGHRS and CDR2 YFSETQ. The CDR3 is made up of 11 amino acids. The V and J ends lost 2 bases and 6 bases respectively, with 2 bases between them.

The chain uses TRBV2 and TRBJ1-5; perhaps TRBD1 as D (6 bases). The V end lost 5 bases, the J end lost 1 base, and 21 bases lay between the germline ends. The CDR3 sequence is 18 residues long. Looked up from germline, CDR1 is SNHLY and CDR2 is FYNNEI. CDR3 DNA: TGTGCCAGCAGTACGGACAGATTCACACCGGAGAGCAATCAGCCCCAGCATTTT. Translated, it gives CASSTDRFTPESNQPQHF. Looking up the rest from reference TRBV2 and TRBJ1-5 gives the full variable domain: EPEVTQTPSHQVTQMGQEVILRCVPISNHLYFYWYRQILGQKVEFLVSFYNNEISEKSEIFDDQFSVERPDGSNFTLKIRSTKLEDSAMYFCASSTDRFTPESNQPQHFGDGTRLSIL.

This clone has more than one count but fewer than ten. The gene calls are TRBV28 and TRBJ1-6, with 10 positions matching TRBD1. V was pared by 2 bases and J by 9 bases, with 1 base of the junction left unmatched. Germline CDR1 is MDHEN and CDR2 is SYDVKM. The CDR3 consists of 14 residues. This chain's CDR3 is CASSLGDRGSPLHF. The CDR3 DNA follows: TGTGCCAGCAGTTTAGGGGACAGGGGTTCACCCCTCCACTTT.

The chain carries TRBV5-1 and TRBJ2-1; 9 nucleotides line up with TRBD2. Trimming removed 4 bases from V and 5 bases from J; junction bases left unmatched: 7. The germline V gene encodes CDR1 SGHRS and CDR2 YFSETQ. The CDR3 loop spans 15 amino acids. CDR3 sequence reads: CASSAGLAIDNEQFF. The CDR3 nucleotides read TGCGCCAGCAGCGCAGGACTAGCGATTGACAATGAGCAGTTCTTC.

This clone showed up just once. The J gene is TRBJ1-2, the V gene TRBV7-8; 11 bases align to TRBD1. The CDR3 totals 20 residues. Germline V gene sequence: CDR1 SGHVS, CDR2 FQNEAQ. V shed 3 bases and J 2 bases; nucleotides not matched to a gene: 17. The DNA for the CDR3 is TGTGCCAGCAGCTTGACACACCCAGCAGTTGGGACAGGGGGAAACTATGGCTACACCTTC. This translates into CASSLTHPAVGTGGNYGYTF. Supplemented by reference TRBV7-8 and TRBJ1-2, the full variable domain reads GAGVSQSPRYKVAKRGQDVALRCDPISGHVSLFWYQQALGQGPEFLTYFQNEAQLDKSGLPSDRFFAERPEGSVSTLKIQRTQQEDSAVYLCASSLTHPAVGTGGNYGYTFGSGTRLTVV.

The V gene is TRBV7-4, the J gene TRBJ1-5; D not resolved. From germline, CDR1 is SGHVT and CDR2 SQSDAQ. The V and J ends lost 0 bases and 7 bases respectively, with 22 bases between them. The CDR3 is 18 residues long. CDR3 sequence: CASSLAVGSGIMIQPQHF. CDR3 DNA sequence: TGTGCCAGCAGCTTAGCGGTTGGGAGTGGGATAATGATCCAGCCCCAGCATTTT.

This clone was observed a few times. The chain links TRBV27 to TRBJ2-5; 10 bases match TRBD1. The CDR3 has 15 amino acids. Germline V gene sequence: CDR1 MNHEY, CDR2 SMNVEV (reference sequence). J gave up 2 bases and V 5 bases, and 5 bases lay outside the gene matches. The DNA of the CDR3 is TGTGCCAGCAGTCCAGGACAGGGGGGACAAGAGACCCAGTACTTC. Translating gives CASSPGQGGQETQYF.

V and J are TRBV7-6 and TRBJ1-5; 10 bases match TRBD1. CDR3 length: 17 amino acids. V trimming: 2 bases; J trimming: 2 bases; junction bases outside the gene matches: 6. Germline values: CDR1 SGHVS, CDR2 FNYEAQ. The CDR3 sequence: CASSLLSGQGGNQPQHF. The CDR3 coding sequence is TGTGCCAGCAGCTTATTATCCGGACAGGGGGGCAATCAGCCCCAGCATTTT.

The chain couples TRBV5-1 to TRBJ2-5; 8 bases fit TRBD1. This CDR3 is 18 amino acids long. The germline V gene has CDR1 SGHRS and CDR2 YFSETQ. V trimming: 4 bases; J trimming: 1 base; junction bases outside the gene matches: 15. CDR3 loop: CASSPGQGIPPSQETQYF. The CDR3 coding sequence is TGCGCCAGCAGCCCCGGACAGGGAATTCCCCCTTCCCAAGAGACCCAGTACTTC.

The chain carries TRBV6-4 and TRBJ1-5, with no clear D. The CDR3 sequence is 19 residues long. Trimming took off 2 bases at V and 2 bases at J, with 22 bases between the two ends. CDR1 is MRHNA, CDR2 SNTAGT, per germline. The CDR3 nucleotides are TGTGCCAGCAGTGACCGTAGGGTTTTAGCGCTGAGGGGCAATCAGCCCCAGCATTTT. It encodes CASSDRRVLALRGNQPQHF.